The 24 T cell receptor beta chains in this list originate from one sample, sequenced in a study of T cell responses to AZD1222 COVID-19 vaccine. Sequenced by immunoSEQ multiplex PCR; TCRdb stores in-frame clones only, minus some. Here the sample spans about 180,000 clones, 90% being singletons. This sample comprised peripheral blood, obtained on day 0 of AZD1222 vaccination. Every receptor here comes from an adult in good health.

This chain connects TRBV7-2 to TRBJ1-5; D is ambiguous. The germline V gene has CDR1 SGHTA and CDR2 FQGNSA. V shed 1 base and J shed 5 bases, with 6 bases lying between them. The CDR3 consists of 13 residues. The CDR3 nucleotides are TGTGCCAGCAGCTTAGGGCGGGATCAGCCCCAGCATTTT. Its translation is CASSLGRDQPQHF.

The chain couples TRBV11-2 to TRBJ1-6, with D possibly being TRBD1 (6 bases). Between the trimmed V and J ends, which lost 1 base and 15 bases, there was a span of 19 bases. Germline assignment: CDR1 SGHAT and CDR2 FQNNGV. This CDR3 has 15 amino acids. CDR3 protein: CASSLVTTLGARLHF. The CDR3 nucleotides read TGTGCCAGCAGCTTAGTTACGACGCTGGGGGCACGCCTCCACTTT.

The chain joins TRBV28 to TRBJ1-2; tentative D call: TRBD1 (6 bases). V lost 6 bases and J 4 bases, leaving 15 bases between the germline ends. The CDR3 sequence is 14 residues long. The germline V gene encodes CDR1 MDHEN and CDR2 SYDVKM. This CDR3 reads CASRQGQLSYGYTF. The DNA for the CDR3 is TGTGCCAGCAGACAAGGACAGTTGAGCTATGGCTACACCTTC.

CDR3 in DNA: TGTGCCAGCAGCCATCGTGGGGGATCAAGGACCCAGTACTTC. This gives the protein CASSHRGGSRTQYF. The genes are TRBV3-1 (or the pseudogene TRBV3-2) and TRBJ2-5; D tentatively fits TRBD1 or TRBD2 (5 bases each). CDR1 LGHDT and CDR2 YNNKEL come from the germline V gene (reference sequence). The CDR3 has 14 residues. V gave up 3 bases and J gave up 7 bases, with 15 bases separating them.

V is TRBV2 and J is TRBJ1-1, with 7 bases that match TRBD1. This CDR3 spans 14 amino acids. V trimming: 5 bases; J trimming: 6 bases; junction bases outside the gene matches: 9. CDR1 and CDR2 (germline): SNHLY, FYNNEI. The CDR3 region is CASSQSGTEAEAFF. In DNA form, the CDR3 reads TGTGCCAGCAGTCAAAGCGGGACAGAAGCTGAAGCTTTCTTT.

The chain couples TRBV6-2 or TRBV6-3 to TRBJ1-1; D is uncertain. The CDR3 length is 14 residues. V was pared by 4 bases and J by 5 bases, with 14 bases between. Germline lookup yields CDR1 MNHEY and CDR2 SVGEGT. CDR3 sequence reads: CASSSFTVGTEAFF. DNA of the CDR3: TGTGCCAGCAGTTCCTTTACAGTTGGGACTGAAGCTTTCTTT.

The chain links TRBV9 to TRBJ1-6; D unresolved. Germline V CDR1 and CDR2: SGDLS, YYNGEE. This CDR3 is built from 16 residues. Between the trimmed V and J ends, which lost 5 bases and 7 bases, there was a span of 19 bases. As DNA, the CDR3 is TGTGCCAGCAGTACAAAACCGGATCCGCGGAATTCACCCCTCCACTTT. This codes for CASSTKPDPRNSPLHF.

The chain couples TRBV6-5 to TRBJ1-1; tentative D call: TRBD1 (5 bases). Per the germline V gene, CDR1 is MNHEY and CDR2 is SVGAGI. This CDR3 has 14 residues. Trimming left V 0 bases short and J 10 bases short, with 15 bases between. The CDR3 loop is CASSYSGQGRTAFF. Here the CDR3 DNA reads TGTGCCAGCAGTTACTCTGGCCAGGGCCGGACAGCTTTCTTT.

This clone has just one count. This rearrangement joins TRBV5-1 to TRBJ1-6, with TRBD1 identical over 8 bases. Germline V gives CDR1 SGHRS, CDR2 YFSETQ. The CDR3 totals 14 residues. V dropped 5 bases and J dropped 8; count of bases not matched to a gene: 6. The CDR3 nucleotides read TGCGCCAGCAGGACAGGGGTCGCGTATTCACCCCTCCACTTT. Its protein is CASRTGVAYSPLHF. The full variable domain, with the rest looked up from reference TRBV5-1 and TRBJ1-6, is KAGVTQTPRYLIKTRGQQVTLSCSPISGHRSVSWYQQTPGQGLQFLFEYFSETQRNKGNFPGRFSGRQFSNSRSEMNVSTLELGDSALYLCASRTGVAYSPLHFGNGTRLTVT.

The CDR3 loop reads CASSRDRVGYGYTF. The CDR3 region has the DNA TGTGCCAGTAGTCGGGACAGGGTCGGTTATGGCTACACCTTC. The chain combines TRBV19 with TRBJ1-2, with 9 bases matching TRBD1. This CDR3 comprises 14 residues. CDR1 is LNHDA and CDR2 is SQIVND in the germline V gene (reference sequence). V was pared by 5 bases and J by 5 bases, with 6 bases of the junction left unmatched.

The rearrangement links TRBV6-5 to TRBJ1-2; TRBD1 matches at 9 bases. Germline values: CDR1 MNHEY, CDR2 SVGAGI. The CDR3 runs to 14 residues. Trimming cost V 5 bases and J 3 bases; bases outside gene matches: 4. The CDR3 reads CASSRDREDYGYTF. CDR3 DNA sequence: TGTGCCAGCAGTCGGGACAGGGAAGACTATGGCTACACCTTC.

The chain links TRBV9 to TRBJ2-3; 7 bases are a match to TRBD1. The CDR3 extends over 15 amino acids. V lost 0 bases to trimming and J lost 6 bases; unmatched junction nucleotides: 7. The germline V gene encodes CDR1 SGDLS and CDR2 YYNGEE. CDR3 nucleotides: TGTGCCAGCAGCGTAGGGGGACAGAAAGGGGATACGCAGTATTTT. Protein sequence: CASSVGGQKGDTQYF.

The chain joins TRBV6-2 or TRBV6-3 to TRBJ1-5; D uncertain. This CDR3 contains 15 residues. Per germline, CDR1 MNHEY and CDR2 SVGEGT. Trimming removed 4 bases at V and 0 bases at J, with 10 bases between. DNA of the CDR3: TGTGCCAGCAGTTGGTTCGGGAATAGCAATCAGCCCCAGCATTTT. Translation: CASSWFGNSNQPQHF.

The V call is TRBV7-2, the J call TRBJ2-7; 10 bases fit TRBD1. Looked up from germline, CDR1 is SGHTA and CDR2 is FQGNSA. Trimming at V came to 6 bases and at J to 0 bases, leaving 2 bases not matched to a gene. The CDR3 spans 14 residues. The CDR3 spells CASSRDRGSYEQYF. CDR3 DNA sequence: TGTGCCAGCAGTCGGGACAGGGGCTCCTACGAGCAGTACTTC.

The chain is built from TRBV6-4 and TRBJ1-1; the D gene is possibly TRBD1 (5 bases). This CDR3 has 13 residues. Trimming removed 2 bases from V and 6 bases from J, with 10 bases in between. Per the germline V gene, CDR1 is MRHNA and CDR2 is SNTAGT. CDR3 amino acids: CASSDRWGSEAFF. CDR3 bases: TGTGCCAGCAGTGACCGGTGGGGGTCTGAAGCTTTCTTT.

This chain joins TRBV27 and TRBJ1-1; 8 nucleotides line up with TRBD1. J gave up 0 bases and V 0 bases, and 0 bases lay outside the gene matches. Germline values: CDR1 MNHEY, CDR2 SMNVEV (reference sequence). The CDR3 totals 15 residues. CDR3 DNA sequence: TGTGCCAGCAGTTTATCGACAGGGGTGAACACTGAAGCTTTCTTT. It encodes CASSLSTGVNTEAFF.

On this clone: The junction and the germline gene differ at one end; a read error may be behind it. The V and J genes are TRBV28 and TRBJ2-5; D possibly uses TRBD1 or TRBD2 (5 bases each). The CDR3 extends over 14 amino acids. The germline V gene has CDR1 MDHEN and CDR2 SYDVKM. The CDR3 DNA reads TGTGTCAGCACCCTTGCTGGGGGAATAGAGACCCAGTACTTC. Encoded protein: CVSTLAGGIETQYF.

The DNA of the CDR3 is TGCGCCAGCAGTAGGCTCTCAGAGGGGGCCCTCACAGATACGCAGTATTTT. Translation gives CASSRLSEGALTDTQYF. The genes are TRBV4-1 and TRBJ2-3; 7 bases agree with TRBD1. Losses at the gene ends were 6 bases for V and 2 bases for J; bases not matched to a gene: 14. Germline CDR1 reads MGHRA; CDR2 reads YSYEKL. This CDR3 comprises 17 residues.

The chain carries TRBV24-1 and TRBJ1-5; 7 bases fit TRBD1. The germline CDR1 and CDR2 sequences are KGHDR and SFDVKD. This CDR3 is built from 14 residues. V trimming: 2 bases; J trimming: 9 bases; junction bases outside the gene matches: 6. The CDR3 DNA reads TGTGCCACCAGTGATTCAGGGGGGCTGTGGCCCCAGCATTTT. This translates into CATSDSGGLWPQHF.

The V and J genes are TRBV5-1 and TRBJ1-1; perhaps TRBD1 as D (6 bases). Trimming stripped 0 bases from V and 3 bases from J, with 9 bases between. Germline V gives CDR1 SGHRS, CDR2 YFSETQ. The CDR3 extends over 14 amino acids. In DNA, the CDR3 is TGCGCCAGCAGCTTGGTCCCAGGGGACACTGAAGCTTTCTTT. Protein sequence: CASSLVPGDTEAFF.

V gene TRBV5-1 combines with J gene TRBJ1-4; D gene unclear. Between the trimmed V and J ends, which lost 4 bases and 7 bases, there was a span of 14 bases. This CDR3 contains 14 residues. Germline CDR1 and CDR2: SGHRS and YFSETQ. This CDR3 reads CASSLHPAGEKLFF. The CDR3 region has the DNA TGCGCCAGCAGCCTCCACCCGGCGGGTGAAAAACTGTTTTTT.

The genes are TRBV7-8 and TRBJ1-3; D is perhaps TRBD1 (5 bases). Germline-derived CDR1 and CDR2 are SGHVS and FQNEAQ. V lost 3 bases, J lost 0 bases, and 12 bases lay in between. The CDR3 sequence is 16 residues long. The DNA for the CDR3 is TGTGCCAGCAGCTTTCAGGGTAGAATCTCTGGAAACACCATATATTTT. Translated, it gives CASSFQGRISGNTIYF.

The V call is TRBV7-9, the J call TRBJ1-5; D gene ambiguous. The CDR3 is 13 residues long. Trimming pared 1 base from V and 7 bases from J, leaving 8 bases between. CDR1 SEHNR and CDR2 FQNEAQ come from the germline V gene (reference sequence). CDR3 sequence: CASSLGTEQPQHF. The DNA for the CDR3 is TGTGCCAGCAGCTTAGGGACCGAACAGCCCCAGCATTTT.

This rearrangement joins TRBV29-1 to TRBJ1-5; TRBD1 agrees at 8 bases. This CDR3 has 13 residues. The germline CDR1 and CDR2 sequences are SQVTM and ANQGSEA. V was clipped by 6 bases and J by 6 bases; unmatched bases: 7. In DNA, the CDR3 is TGCAGCGTCTTGACAGGGGAAGGTCAGCCCCAGCATTTT. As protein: CSVLTGEGQPQHF.